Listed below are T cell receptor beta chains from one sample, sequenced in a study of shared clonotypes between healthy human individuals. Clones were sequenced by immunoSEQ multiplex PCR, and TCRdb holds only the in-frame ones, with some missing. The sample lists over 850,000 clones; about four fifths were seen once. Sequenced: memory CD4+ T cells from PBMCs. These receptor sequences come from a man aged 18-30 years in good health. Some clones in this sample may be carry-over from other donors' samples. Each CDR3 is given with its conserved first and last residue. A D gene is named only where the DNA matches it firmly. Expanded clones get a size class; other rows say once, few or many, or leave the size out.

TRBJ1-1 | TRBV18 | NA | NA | CASSPGGNTEAFF | TGTGCCAGCTCACCGGGGGGCAACACTGAAGCTTTCTTT
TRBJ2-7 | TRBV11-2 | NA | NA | CASSLTQQGHEQYF | TGTGCCAGCAGCCTGACCCAGCAGGGCCACGAGCAGTACTTC
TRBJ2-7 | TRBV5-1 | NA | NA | CASSLNGGQYF | TGCGCCAGCAGCTTGAATGGGGGGCAGTACTTC
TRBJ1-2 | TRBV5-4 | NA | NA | CASSDPGIYGYTF | TGTGCCAGCTCTGACCCGGGGATCTATGGCTACACCTTC
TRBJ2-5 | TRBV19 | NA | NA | CASSIQGETQYF | TGTGCCAGTAGTATTCAGGGGGAGACCCAGTACTTC
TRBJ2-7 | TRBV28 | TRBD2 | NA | CASSPPGLAVYEQYF | TGTGCCAGCAGCCCCCCGGGACTAGCGGTATACGAGCAGTACTTC
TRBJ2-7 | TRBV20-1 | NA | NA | CSATFTNEQYF | TGCAGTGCAACCTTCACGAACGAGCAGTACTTC
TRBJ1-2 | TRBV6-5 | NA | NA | CASSYLAGDGYTF | TGTGCCAGCAGTTACTTGGCCGGGGATGGCTACACCTTC
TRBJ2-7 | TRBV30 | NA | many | CAWSVRTTYEQYF | TGTGCCTGGAGTGTGAGGACAACCTACGAGCAGTACTTC
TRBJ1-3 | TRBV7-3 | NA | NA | CASSLKPQLGNTIYF | TGTGCCAGCAGCTTAAAGCCGCAACTGGGAAACACCATATATTTT
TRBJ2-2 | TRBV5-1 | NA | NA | CASSWASGGANTGELFF | TGCGCCAGCAGCTGGGCCAGCGGCGGCGCGAACACCGGGGAGCTGTTTTTT
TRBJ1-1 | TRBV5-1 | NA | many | CASSRVGGNTEAFF | TGCGCCAGCTCCCGGGTGGGGGGGAACACTGAAGCTTTCTTT
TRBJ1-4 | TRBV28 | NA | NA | CASSYGAGLNEKLFF | TGTGCCAGCAGTTATGGCGCAGGGCTTAATGAAAAACTGTTTTTT
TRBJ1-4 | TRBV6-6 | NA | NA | CASGGFVEKLFF | TGTGCCAGCGGGGGATTCGTTGAAAAACTGTTTTTT
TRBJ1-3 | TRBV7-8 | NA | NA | CASSLVGGPSGNTIYF | TGTGCCAGCAGCTTAGTTGGAGGGCCCTCTGGAAACACCATATATTTT
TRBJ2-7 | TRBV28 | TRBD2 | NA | CASSSTSGRYEQYF | TGTGCCAGCAGCAGCACTAGCGGGAGATACGAGCAGTACTTC
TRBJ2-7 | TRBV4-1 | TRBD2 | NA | CASSLTSGTSYEQYF | TGCGCCAGCAGTCTGACTAGCGGGACCTCCTACGAGCAGTACTTC
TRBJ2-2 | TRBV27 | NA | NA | CASPPPTGELFF | TGTGCCAGCCCTCCTCCCACCGGGGAGCTGTTTTTT
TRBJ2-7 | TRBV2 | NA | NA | CASNKGQYYEQYF | TGTGCCAGCAATAAAGGACAGTACTACGAGCAGTACTTC
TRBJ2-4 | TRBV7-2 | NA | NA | CASSLQGTRAKNIQYF | TGTGCCAGCAGCTTACAGGGGACCCGTGCCAAAAACATTCAGTACTTC
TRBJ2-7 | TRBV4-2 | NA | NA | CASSQKKGGEQYF | TGTGCCAGCAGCCAAAAAAAAGGGGGAGAGCAGTACTTC
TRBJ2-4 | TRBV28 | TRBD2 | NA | CASSSPAGGRGNIQYF | TGTGCCAGCAGTTCCCCCGCGGGAGGGAGAGGAAACATTCAGTACTTC
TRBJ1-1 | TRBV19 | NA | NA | CASRKNTEAFF | TGTGCCAGCCGGAAGAACACTGAAGCTTTCTTT
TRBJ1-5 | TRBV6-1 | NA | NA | CASGTSSNQPQHF | TGTGCCAGTGGGACTTCCAGCAATCAGCCCCAGCATTTT
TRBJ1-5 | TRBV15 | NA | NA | CATSWGEQPQHF | TGTGCCACCAGCTGGGGGGAACAGCCCCAGCATTTT
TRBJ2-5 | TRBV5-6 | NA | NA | CASNMGVVGQTQYF | TGTGCCAGCAATATGGGGGTGGTAGGACAGACCCAGTACTTC
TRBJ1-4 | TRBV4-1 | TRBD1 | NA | CASSQVTGGREEKLFF | TGCGCCAGCAGCCAAGTGACAGGGGGACGGGAAGAAAAACTGTTTTTT
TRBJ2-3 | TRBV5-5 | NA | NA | CASSLDGQTTDTQYF | TGTGCCAGCAGCTTGGATGGACAGACCACAGATACGCAGTATTTT
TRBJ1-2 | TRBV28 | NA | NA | CASSLRPFYGYTF | TGTGCCAGCAGTTTACGTCCCTTCTATGGCTACACCTTC
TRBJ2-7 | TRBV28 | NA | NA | CASSLYKREQYF | TGTGCCAGCAGCCTCTATAAGCGGGAGCAGTACTTC
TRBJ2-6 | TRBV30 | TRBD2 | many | CAWSPLAGGAGANVLTF | TGTGCCTGGAGCCCCCTGGCGGGGGGCGCTGGGGCCAACGTCCTGACTTTC
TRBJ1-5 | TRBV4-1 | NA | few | CASSQDGLGDQPQHF | TGCGCCAGCAGCCAAGATGGCCTAGGGGATCAGCCCCAGCATTTT
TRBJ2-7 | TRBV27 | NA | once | CASSWEDEQYF | TGTGCCAGCAGTTGGGAGGACGAGCAGTACTTC
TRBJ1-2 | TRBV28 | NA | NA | CASRLGLHGYGYTF | TGTGCCAGCAGGCTGGGACTACACGGTTATGGCTACACCTTC
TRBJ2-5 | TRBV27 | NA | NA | CASSFLRGSETQYF | TGTGCCAGCAGTTTTCTACGGGGTTCAGAGACCCAGTACTTC
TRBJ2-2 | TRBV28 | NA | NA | CASSYPGELFF | TGTGCCAGCAGTTACCCCGGGGAGCTGTTTTTT
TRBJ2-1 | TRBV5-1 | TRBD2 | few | CASSLSTSDYNEQFF | TGCGCCAGCAGCTTGTCGACTAGCGACTACAATGAGCAGTTCTTC
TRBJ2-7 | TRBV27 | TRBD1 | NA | CASSLWGDRGNEQYF | TGTGCCAGCAGTTTATGGGGGGACAGGGGGAACGAGCAGTACTTC
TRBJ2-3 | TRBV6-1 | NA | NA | CASSDVDLTDTQYF | TGTGCCAGCAGTGACGTTGACCTCACAGATACGCAGTATTTT
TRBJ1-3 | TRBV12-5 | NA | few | CASGPSGSGNTIYF | TGTGCTAGTGGTCCCTCCGGCTCTGGAAACACCATATATTTT
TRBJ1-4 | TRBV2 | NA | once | CASIPDATNEKLFF | TGTGCCAGCATCCCAGACGCAACTAATGAAAAACTGTTTTTT
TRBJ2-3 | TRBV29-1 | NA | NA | CSVEVAGSDTQYF | TGCAGCGTTGAGGTGGCCGGGTCGGATACGCAGTATTTT
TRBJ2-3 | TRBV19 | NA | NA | CASSIRGLGDTQYF | TGTGCCAGTAGTATCCGGGGTTTGGGGGATACGCAGTATTTT
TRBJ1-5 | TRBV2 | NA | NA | CASSGTGGNQPQHF | TGTGCCAGCAGCGGTACGGGCGGCAATCAGCCCCAGCATTTT
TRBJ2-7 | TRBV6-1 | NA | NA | CASRARTGHEQYF | TGTGCCAGCAGGGCCAGAACAGGCCACGAGCAGTACTTC
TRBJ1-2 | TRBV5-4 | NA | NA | CASSLTGLGYGYTF | TGTGCCAGCAGCTTGACGGGGCTAGGCTATGGCTACACCTTC
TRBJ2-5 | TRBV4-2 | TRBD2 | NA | CASSHGTSEETQYF | TGTGCCAGCAGCCATGGGACTAGCGAGGAGACCCAGTACTTC
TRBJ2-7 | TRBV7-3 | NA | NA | CASSLRAGAYEQYF | TGTGCCAGCAGCTTAAGGGCCGGCGCCTACGAGCAGTACTTC
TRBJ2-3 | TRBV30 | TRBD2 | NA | CAWSVITGGTDTQYF | TGTGCCTGGAGTGTCATCACGGGGGGGACAGATACGCAGTATTTT
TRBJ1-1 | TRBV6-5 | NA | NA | CASTKPGTGEAFF | TGTGCCAGCACCAAACCCGGGACGGGTGAAGCTTTCTTT
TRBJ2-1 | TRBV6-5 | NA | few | CASSYSERDEQFF | TGTGCCAGCAGTTACTCAGAAAGGGATGAGCAGTTCTTC
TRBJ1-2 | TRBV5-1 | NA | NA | CASSLDGSLYGYTF | TGCGCCAGCAGCTTGGACGGCAGCCTCTATGGCTACACCTTC
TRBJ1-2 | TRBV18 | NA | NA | CASQDEGNYGYTF | TGTGCCAGCCAAGATGAGGGTAACTATGGCTACACCTTC
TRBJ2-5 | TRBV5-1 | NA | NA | CASSFPTGPQETQYF | TGCGCCAGCAGCTTCCCGACGGGCCCGCAAGAGACCCAGTACTTC
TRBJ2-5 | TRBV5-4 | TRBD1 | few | CASRSGQEETQYF | TGTGCCAGCAGATCTGGACAGGAGGAGACCCAGTACTTC
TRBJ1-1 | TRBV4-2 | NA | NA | CASSQVLASANTEAFF | TGTGCCAGCAGCCAAGTGCTTGCCAGCGCGAACACTGAAGCTTTCTTT
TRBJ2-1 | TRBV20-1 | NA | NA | CSASRNEQFF | TGCAGTGCTAGTCGGAATGAGCAGTTCTTC
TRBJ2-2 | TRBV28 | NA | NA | CACGLLNTGELFF | TGTGCCTGTGGGCTCCTGAACACCGGGGAGCTGTTTTTT
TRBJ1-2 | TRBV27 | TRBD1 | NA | CASSLLGTGVPYGGYTF | TGTGCCAGCAGTTTATTAGGGACAGGGGTACCCTACGGGGGCTACACCTTC
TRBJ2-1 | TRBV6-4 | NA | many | CASSEGREYRQFF | TGTGCCAGCAGTGAGGGCAGGGAGTACCGGCAGTTCTTC